This T cell receptor beta chain was observed in a study of blood T cell repertoires in COVID-19. The CDR3 length is 14 residues. Germline values: CDR1 GTSNPN, CDR2 SVGIG (reference sequence). V was clipped by 3 bases and J by 1 base; unmatched bases: 5. Only in-frame clones appear in the TCRdb table, and some are missing; sequencing was by immunoSEQ multiplex PCR. Of more than 450,000 clones detected, roughly 87% appear once; the ten largest clones hold under 0.85%. V and J are TRBV30 and TRBJ1-1; 7 positions match TRBD1. The material sequenced was PBMCs or T cells enriched from blood (not recorded which). The receptor's source is a woman aged 18-30 years who had recovered from COVID-19. CDR3 sequence reads: CAWSTGQTNTEAFF. CDR3 sequence (DNA): TGTGCCTGGAGCACGGGACAGACGAACACTGAAGCTTTCTTT. The entire variable domain, with the rest obtained from reference TRBV30 and TRBJ1-1, is as follows: SQTIHQWPATLVQPVGSPLSLECTVEGTSNPNLYWYRQAAGRGLQLLFYSVGIGQISSEVPQNLSASRPQDRQFILSSKKLLLSDSGFYLCAWSTGQTNTEAFFGQGTRLTVV.